Each of the 30 T cell receptor beta chains below was sequenced from the same sample in a study of T cell responses to AZD1222 COVID-19 vaccine. This table comes from immunoSEQ multiplex PCR, and its TCRdb copy is limited to in-frame clones, with some not included. The sample yields tens of thousands of clones, nearly 90% seen once. The sequencing here drew on peripheral blood, taken 28 days after the second AZD1222 dose. These receptors were taken from an adult who received the AZD1222 COVID-19 vaccine.

This clone was counted a few times. The chain combines TRBV27 with TRBJ1-4; D is perhaps TRBD1 (6 bases). The CDR3 is 14 residues long. Germline CDR1 is MNHEY and CDR2 is SMNVEV (reference sequence). V was clipped by 4 bases and J by 8 bases, with 14 bases between them. In nucleotides, the CDR3 is TGTGCCAGCAGTTCAGGGGCCCTAAACGAAAAACTGTTTTTT. Translation: CASSSGALNEKLFF.

The CDR3 here is CASSAIGPRRITEAFF. CDR3 nucleotides: TGTGCCAGCAGTGCCATAGGACCAAGGAGGATCACTGAAGCTTTCTTT. The V gene is TRBV6-1, the J gene TRBJ1-1, with D unclear. The length of the CDR3 is 16 residues. Trimming removed 4 bases from V and 4 bases from J, with 19 bases in between. Per germline, CDR1 MNHNS and CDR2 SASEGT.

The genes are TRBV9 and TRBJ2-3; 13 positions match TRBD2. J lost 8 bases, V lost 0 bases, and 12 bases had no gene match. This CDR3 comprises 18 residues. CDR1 is SGDLS, CDR2 YYNGEE, per germline. The CDR3 loop reads CASSVGGTSGAPSSTQYF. CDR3 DNA sequence: TGTGCCAGCAGCGTAGGTGGGACTAGCGGGGCTCCCAGCTCTACGCAGTATTTT. Complete variable domain (other parts from reference TRBV9 and TRBJ2-3): DSGVTQTPKHLITATGQRVTLRCSPRSGDLSVYWYQQSLDQGLQFLIQYYNGEERAKGNILERFSAQQFPDLHSELNLSSLELGDSALYFCASSVGGTSGAPSSTQYFGPGTRLTVL.

Here the CDR3 DNA reads TGTGCCAGCAGTTGGGTGGGGGCTCCTGAAGCTTTCTTT. This encodes CASSWVGAPEAFF. V is TRBV6-5 and J is TRBJ1-1, with D tentatively TRBD1 (6 bases). The V gene lost 4 bases and the J gene lost 6 bases, with 12 bases spanning the gap. Germline CDR1 is MNHEY and CDR2 is SVGAGI. The CDR3 consists of 13 residues.

The V and J genes are TRBV11-3 and TRBJ2-5, with D perhaps TRBD2 (7 bases). This CDR3 is 16 amino acids long. Germline CDR1 SGHNT, CDR2 YENEEA. The V end was cut by 0 bases, the J end by 2 bases, with 13 bases between. CDR3 nucleotide sequence: TGTGCCAGCAGCTTAGAGAGGAGGGGGGGACAAGAGACCCAGTACTTC. Translating gives CASSLERRGGQETQYF. Based on the CDR3 plus reference TRBV11-3 and TRBJ2-5, the full variable domain is EAGVVQSPRYKIIEKKQPVAFWCNPISGHNTLYWYLQNLGQGPELLIRYENEEAVDDSQLPKDRFSAERLKGVDSTLKIQPAELGDSAVYLCASSLERRGGQETQYFGPGTRLLVL.

The rearrangement uses TRBV10-3 and TRBJ2-3; D is uncertain. The CDR3 contains 18 residues. The V gene's germline CDR1 is ENHRY and CDR2 SYGVKD. Trimming shortened V by 3 bases and J by 5 bases, and 24 bases separated the two germline ends. CDR3 coding DNA: TGTGCCATCAGTGACCCTAGGCGAGACTCGGCGAGGAGAGATACGCAGTATTTT. It yields the protein CAISDPRRDSARRDTQYF.

The chain couples TRBV19 to TRBJ1-5; D uncertain. V was clipped by 4 bases and J by 1 base, with 8 bases between them. Germline CDR1 LNHDA, CDR2 SQIVND (reference sequence). The CDR3 runs 14 residues. This CDR3 is CASSTDGSNQPQHF. CDR3 coding DNA: TGTGCCAGTAGTACCGACGGGAGCAATCAGCCCCAGCATTTT. Complete variable domain (other parts from reference TRBV19 and TRBJ1-5): DGGITQSPKYLFRKEGQNVTLSCEQNLNHDAMYWYRQDPGQGLRLIYYSQIVNDFQKGDIAEGYSVSREKKESFPLTVTSAQKNPTAFYLCASSTDGSNQPQHFGDGTRLSIL.

The rearrangement uses TRBV7-8 and TRBJ1-1, with a possible D match to TRBD1 (6 bases). The CDR3 covers 14 residues. Deletions cut 4 bases from V and 2 bases from J, with 11 bases between. The germline V gene has CDR1 SGHVS and CDR2 FQNEAQ. DNA of the CDR3: TGTGCCAGCAGCTCCAGACAGGCAAACACTGAAGCTTTCTTT. Translation: CASSSRQANTEAFF.

This rearrangement joins TRBV5-6 to TRBJ1-2; perhaps TRBD1 as D (5 bases). The V gene lost 5 bases and the J gene lost 8 bases, with 13 bases spanning the gap. Germline CDR1 SGHDT, CDR2 YYEEEE. CDR3 length: 12 amino acids. The DNA of the CDR3 is TGTGCCAGCAGTGACCAGGGATACGGCTACACCTTC. It translates to CASSDQGYGYTF.

The chain couples TRBV12-5 to TRBJ2-5, with D hard to call. Between the trimmed V and J ends, which lost 0 bases and 5 bases, there was a span of 4 bases. Germline V gene data show CDR1 as LGHNT and CDR2 as FRNRAP. The CDR3 extends over 12 amino acids. The CDR3 loop is CASGLVMETQYF. Here the CDR3 DNA reads TGTGCTAGTGGTTTGGTAATGGAGACCCAGTACTTC.

The chain is built from TRBV7-3 and TRBJ1-1, with D possibly matching TRBD1 (5 bases). The length of the CDR3 is 13 residues. From germline, CDR1 is SGHTA and CDR2 FQGTGA. V was pared by 5 bases and J by 9 bases, with 16 bases between. The CDR3 DNA sequence: TGTGCCAGCAGCCTATTAGGGGAGGCACAAGCTTTCTTT. Its translation is CASSLLGEAQAFF.

The gene calls are TRBV6-6 and TRBJ2-5; D remains unclear. The CDR3 covers 14 residues. CDR1 and CDR2 (germline): MNHNY, SVGAGI (reference sequence). Trimming left V 0 bases short and J 4 bases short, with 9 bases between. The CDR3: CASSYSPVRETQYF. CDR3 in DNA: TGTGCCAGCAGTTACTCCCCAGTTAGAGAGACCCAGTACTTC.

This chain connects TRBV9 to TRBJ2-3; D could derive from TRBD1 or TRBD2 (5 bases each). The ends were cut back, 3 bases at V and 7 bases at J, with 24 bases in the middle. Per the germline V gene, CDR1 is SGDLS and CDR2 is YYNGEE. This CDR3 has 17 amino acids. CDR3 nucleotides: TGTGCCAGCAGCGCGCCACCATTTCGGGACGACCCTAATACGCAGTATTTT. Translation: CASSAPPFRDDPNTQYF.

The chain uses TRBV5-4 and TRBJ2-6; D is uncertain. The CDR3 consists of 15 residues. CDR1 and CDR2 (germline): SGHNT, YYREEE (reference sequence). Trimming took off 3 bases at V and 0 bases at J, with 7 bases between the two ends. CDR3: CASSSVGSGANVLTF. Here the CDR3 DNA reads TGTGCCAGCAGCTCAGTAGGCTCTGGGGCCAACGTCCTGACTTTC.

The gene calls are TRBV5-1 and TRBJ2-3; D uncertain. Germline CDR1 and CDR2: SGHRS and YFSETQ. This CDR3 is built from 12 residues. V was cut by 4 bases and J by 0 bases, with 3 bases left in between. CDR3 DNA: TGCGCCAGCAGCACCAGCACAGATACGCAGTATTTT. The encoded protein is CASSTSTDTQYF.

V is TRBV12-3 or TRBV12-4 and J is TRBJ1-5; D remains unclear. This CDR3 is built from 12 residues. V lost 5 bases and J 9 bases, leaving 11 bases between the germline ends. The CDR3 coding sequence is TGTGCCAGCAGTCTCCAGTTCTCGCCCCAGCATTTT. It encodes CASSLQFSPQHF.

The chain links TRBV11-3 to TRBJ1-4; a weak D match, TRBD1 (6 bases). Per the germline V gene, CDR1 is SGHNT and CDR2 is YENEEA. The CDR3 is made up of 17 amino acids. V dropped 5 bases and J dropped 3 bases, with 19 bases sitting between them. CDR3 region: CASSPSRGRGANEKLFF. In DNA form, the CDR3 reads TGTGCCAGCAGCCCCAGCCGGGGGCGCGGAGCTAATGAAAAACTGTTTTTT. Complete variable domain (other parts from reference TRBV11-3 and TRBJ1-4): EAGVVQSPRYKIIEKKQPVAFWCNPISGHNTLYWYLQNLGQGPELLIRYENEEAVDDSQLPKDRFSAERLKGVDSTLKIQPAELGDSAVYLCASSPSRGRGANEKLFFGSGTQLSVL.

This clone has only a few counts. This chain links TRBV28 with TRBJ1-1; D remains unclear. There are 12 residues in the CDR3. V lost 5 bases, J lost 0 bases, and 4 bases lay in between. Looked up from germline, CDR1 is MDHEN and CDR2 is SYDVKM. In nucleotides, the CDR3 is TGTGCCAGCAGTGCGGTGAACACTGAAGCTTTCTTT. Amino acids: CASSAVNTEAFF.

The J gene is TRBJ1-4, the V gene TRBV7-2; tentatively, D is TRBD1 (5 bases). The CDR3 has 15 residues. CDR1 is SGHTA and CDR2 is FQGNSA in the germline V gene. V lost 5 bases and J 5 bases, leaving 15 bases between the germline ends. CDR3 nucleotide sequence: TGTGCCAGCAGCCCGGCCGAGGGGCCAAATGAAAAACTGTTTTTT. Its translation: CASSPAEGPNEKLFF.

The J gene is TRBJ2-2, the V gene TRBV5-1; D is undetermined. The CDR3 is made up of 16 amino acids. The V gene lost 3 bases and the J gene lost 1 base, with 13 bases spanning the gap. Germline lookup yields CDR1 SGHRS and CDR2 YFSETQ. CDR3 residues: CASSSLPSRNTGELFF. CDR3 in DNA: TGCGCCAGCAGCTCCCTCCCGTCGCGGAACACCGGGGAGCTGTTTTTT. Variable domain in full (rest from reference TRBV5-1 and TRBJ2-2): KAGVTQTPRYLIKTRGQQVTLSCSPISGHRSVSWYQQTPGQGLQFLFEYFSETQRNKGNFPGRFSGRQFSNSRSEMNVSTLELGDSALYLCASSSLPSRNTGELFFGEGSRLTVL.

About this clone itself: The junction differs from germline at one of its ends, possibly a read error. V gene TRBV28 combines with J gene TRBJ1-6, with D perhaps matching TRBD1 (6 bases). The CDR3 is 13 amino acids. Germline V gene lookup returns CDR1 MDHEN and CDR2 SYDVKM. The DNA for the CDR3 is TGTGCCAGCAGTTTAGAGGACAGCCTAAGCCCCGACTTT. It yields the protein CASSLEDSLSPDF.

The genes are TRBV3-1 (or the pseudogene TRBV3-2) and TRBJ1-2; D is uncertain. Germline V gene data show CDR1 as LGHDT and CDR2 as YNNKEL (reference sequence). Deletions cut 0 bases from V and 7 bases from J, with 12 bases between. The CDR3 contains 14 residues. The CDR3 DNA reads TGTGCCAGCAGCCAAGATCAAAGGGCTTCTGGCTACACCTTC. Protein product: CASSQDQRASGYTF.

In its sample, this clone was seen once. The rearrangement links TRBV6-2 or TRBV6-3 to TRBJ2-7; no definite D call. Trimming removed 8 bases at V and 2 bases at J, with 13 bases between. The germline CDR1 and CDR2 sequences are MNHEY and SVGEGT. This CDR3 is built from 13 residues. In DNA, the CDR3 is TGTGCCAGCGGCCCCCTTGGGGCCTACGAGCAGTACTTC. It codes for CASGPLGAYEQYF.

The J gene is TRBJ2-1, the V gene TRBV19, with D possibly TRBD1 on 6 matching bases. This CDR3 comprises 15 residues. Between the trimmed V and J ends, which lost 5 bases and 5 bases, there was a span of 16 bases. CDR1 LNHDA and CDR2 SQIVND come from the germline V gene (reference sequence). The DNA for the CDR3 is TGTGCCAGTAGTTTCCCCCGGGACAAAAACAATGAGCAGTTCTTC. It encodes CASSFPRDKNNEQFF.

The chain joins TRBV6-5 to TRBJ2-7; D ambiguous. Trimming stripped 6 bases from V and 5 bases from J, with 20 bases between. Germline V gives CDR1 MNHEY, CDR2 SVGAGI. The CDR3 loop spans 15 amino acids. The CDR3 reads CASRPHRRRGHEQYF. CDR3 bases: TGTGCCAGCAGGCCCCACCGCCGGCGAGGCCACGAGCAGTACTTC.

V usage is TRBV2 and J usage is TRBJ2-1, with 9 positions matching TRBD2. Germline CDR1 and CDR2: SNHLY and FYNNEI. V shed 5 bases and J 4 bases; nucleotides not matched to a gene: 9. The CDR3 extends over 16 amino acids. The CDR3 bases are TGTGCCAGCAGTCTAAGCGGGAGGTATAAGTACAATGAGCAGTTCTTC. Protein: CASSLSGRYKYNEQFF. Supplemented by reference TRBV2 and TRBJ2-1, the full variable domain reads EPEVTQTPSHQVTQMGQEVILRCVPISNHLYFYWYRQILGQKVEFLVSFYNNEISEKSEIFDDQFSVERPDGSNFTLKIRSTKLEDSAMYFCASSLSGRYKYNEQFFGPGTRLTVL.

V is TRBV7-2 and J is TRBJ1-2; D is undetermined. Germline-derived CDR1 and CDR2 are SGHTA and FQGNSA. The length of the CDR3 is 17 residues. V was shortened by 5 bases and J by 0 bases, with 19 bases between the two germline ends. The CDR3 region is CASSPRAGGGTNYGYTF. The CDR3 DNA reads as TGTGCCAGCAGCCCCCGAGCGGGAGGAGGAACTAACTATGGCTACACCTTC.

The chain combines TRBV10-3 with TRBJ2-3; TRBD2 matches 10 bases. Germline assignment: CDR1 ENHRY and CDR2 SYGVKD. The CDR3 totals 13 residues. The J segment lost 5 bases and the V segment lost 9 bases, leaving 5 bases of the junction unmatched. The CDR3: CAITSGVGDTQYF. CDR3 coding DNA: TGTGCCATTACTAGCGGGGTGGGAGATACGCAGTATTTT.

CDR3 nucleotides: TGTGCCAGCAGCTTGAGGAAAGGCGGCTACGAGCAGTACGTC. It translates to CASSLRKGGYEQYV. The chain links TRBV11-1 to TRBJ2-7; D is ambiguous. Germline V CDR1 and CDR2: SGHAT, FQDESV (reference sequence). V lost 3 bases and J 3 bases, leaving 12 bases between the germline ends. CDR3 length: 14 amino acids.

The rearrangement links TRBV18 to TRBJ1-5; 8 bases match TRBD1. With V trimmed by 2 bases and J by 0 bases, 6 bases remained unmatched. The CDR3 has 17 amino acids. CDR1 and CDR2 (germline): KGHSH, LQKENI. The chain's CDR3 is CASSPIQGAYSNQPQHF. The CDR3 bases are TGTGCCAGCTCACCAATCCAGGGGGCTTATAGCAATCAGCCCCAGCATTTT.